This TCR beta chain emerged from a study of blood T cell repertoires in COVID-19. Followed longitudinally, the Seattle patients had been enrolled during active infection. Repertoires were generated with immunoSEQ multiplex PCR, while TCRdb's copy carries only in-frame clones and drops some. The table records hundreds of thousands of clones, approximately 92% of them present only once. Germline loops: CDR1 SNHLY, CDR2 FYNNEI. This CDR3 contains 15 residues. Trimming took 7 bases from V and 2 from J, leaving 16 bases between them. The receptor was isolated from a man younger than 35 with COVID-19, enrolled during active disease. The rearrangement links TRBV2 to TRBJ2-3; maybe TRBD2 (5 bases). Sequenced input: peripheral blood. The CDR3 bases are TGTGCCAGCACGAGGGAACAGCCGAACACAGATACGCAGTATTTT. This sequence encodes CASTREQPNTDTQYF.